This note documents a single T cell receptor beta chain sequence. Its antigen is unidentified. The junction departs from germline at one end; a sequencing error may be responsible. This sample is part of a study of CD8 T cells in Susac syndrome. This CDR3 has 15 amino acids. The germline V gene encodes CDR1 SGHRS and CDR2 YFSETQ. Reverse transcription used about 0.45 to 1 ug RNA and random hexamers. The CDR3 of TCR beta was amplified by immunoSEQ multiplex PCR across 54 Vbeta and 13 Jbeta. From the immunoSEQ multiplex PCR reads, TCRdb called clonotypes with MiXCR, one entry per CDR3 protein. Among over 130,000 distinct CDR3 sequences, approximately 95% were seen once, and the ten largest hold 0.14%. Study findings and constraints: The study's TCR sequencing and HLA analysis covered a relatively small number of individuals, and the study acknowledged this.

TEMRA cells were FACS-enriched and CD8+ and CD4+ T cells negatively isolated. This TCR was recovered from a human donor with Susac syndrome. The chain joins TRBV5-1 to TRBJ2-1, with 16 bases that match TRBD2. The sequenced sample consisted of CD4+ T cells from PBMCs. DNA for the CDR3: TGTGCCAGCAGCCCGGGACTAGCGGGAGGGGATGAGCAGTTCTTC. Translation: CASSPGLAGGDEQFF.